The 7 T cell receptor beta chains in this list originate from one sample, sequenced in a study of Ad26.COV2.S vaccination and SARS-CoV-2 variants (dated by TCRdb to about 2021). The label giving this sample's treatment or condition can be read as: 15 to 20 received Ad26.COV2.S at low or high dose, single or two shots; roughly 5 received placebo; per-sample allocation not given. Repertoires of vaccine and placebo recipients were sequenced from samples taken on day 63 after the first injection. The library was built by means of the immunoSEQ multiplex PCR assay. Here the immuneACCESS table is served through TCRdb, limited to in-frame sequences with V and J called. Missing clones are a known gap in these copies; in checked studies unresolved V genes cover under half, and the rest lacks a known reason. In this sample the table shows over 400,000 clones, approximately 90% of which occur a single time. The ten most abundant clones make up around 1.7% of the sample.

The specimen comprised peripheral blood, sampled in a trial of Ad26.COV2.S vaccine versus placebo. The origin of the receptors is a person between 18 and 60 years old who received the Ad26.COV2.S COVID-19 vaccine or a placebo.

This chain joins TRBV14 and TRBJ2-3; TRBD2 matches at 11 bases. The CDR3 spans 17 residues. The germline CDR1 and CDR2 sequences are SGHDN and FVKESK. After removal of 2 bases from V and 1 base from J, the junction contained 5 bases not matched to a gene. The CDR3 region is CASSQFSGGVGTDTQYF. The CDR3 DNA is TGTGCCAGCAGCCAATTTAGCGGGGGGGTCGGCACAGATACGCAGTATTTT.

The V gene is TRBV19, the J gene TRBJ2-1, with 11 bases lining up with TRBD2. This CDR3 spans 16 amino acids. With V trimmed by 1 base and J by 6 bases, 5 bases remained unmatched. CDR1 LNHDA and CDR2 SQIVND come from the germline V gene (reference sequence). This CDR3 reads CASSIGLAGSINEQFF. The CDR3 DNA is TGTGCCAGTAGTATAGGACTAGCGGGGTCTATCAATGAGCAGTTCTTC. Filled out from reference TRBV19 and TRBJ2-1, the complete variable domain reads DGGITQSPKYLFRKEGQNVTLSCEQNLNHDAMYWYRQDPGQGLRLIYYSQIVNDFQKGDIAEGYSVSREKKESFPLTVTSAQKNPTAFYLCASSIGLAGSINEQFFGPGTRLTVL.

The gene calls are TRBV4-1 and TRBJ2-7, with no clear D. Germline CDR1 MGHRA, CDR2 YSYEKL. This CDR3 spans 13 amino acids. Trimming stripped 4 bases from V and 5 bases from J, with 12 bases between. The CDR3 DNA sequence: TGCGCCAGCAGCCTTTCATTATCGAACGAGCAGTACTTC. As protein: CASSLSLSNEQYF.

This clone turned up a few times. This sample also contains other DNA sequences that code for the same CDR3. The CDR3 loop reads CASSPPGSYEQYF. CDR3 bases: TGTGCCAGCTCACCACCGGGGTCCTACGAGCAGTACTTC. The chain carries TRBV18 and TRBJ2-7; no clear D gene. The germline CDR1 and CDR2 sequences are KGHSH and LQKENI. V gave up 0 bases and J gave up 1 base, with 4 bases separating them. The CDR3 spans 13 residues.

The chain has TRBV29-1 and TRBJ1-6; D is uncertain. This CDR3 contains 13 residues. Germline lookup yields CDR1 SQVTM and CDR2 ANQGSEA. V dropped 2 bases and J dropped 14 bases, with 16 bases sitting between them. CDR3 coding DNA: TGCAGCGTTGAACCAGACGTCAGGAAGGCCCTCCACTTT. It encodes CSVEPDVRKALHF.

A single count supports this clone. The CDR3 sequence is CASSPPRQYTEAFF. The CDR3 DNA follows: TGTGCCAGTAGTCCCCCGAGGCAGTACACTGAAGCTTTCTTT. The chain uses TRBV19 and TRBJ1-1; the D is unclear. This CDR3 region has 14 residues. Trimming pared 5 bases from V and 3 bases from J, leaving 13 bases between. Germline assignment: CDR1 LNHDA and CDR2 SQIVND (reference sequence).

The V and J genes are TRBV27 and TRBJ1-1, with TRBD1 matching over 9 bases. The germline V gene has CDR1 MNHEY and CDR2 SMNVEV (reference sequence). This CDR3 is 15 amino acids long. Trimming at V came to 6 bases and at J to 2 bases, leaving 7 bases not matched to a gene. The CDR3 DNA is TGTGCCAGCAGGCCCGGGACAGGGCCTAACACTGAAGCTTTCTTT. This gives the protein CASRPGTGPNTEAFF.